What follows are 21 T cell receptor beta chains derived from one specimen sequenced in a study of regulatory T cells in long-lasting Graves disease (dated by TCRdb to the early 2020s). The method was multiplex PCR. TCRdb records Illumina HiSeq 4000 as the sequencer. CDR3 regions were amplified by Arm-PCR with iRepertoire HTBI primers to construct TCR beta libraries. The public reads were run again by TCRdb, first through fastp at Q25 and then through MiXCR, and only productive beta chains were kept. Rows with one shared CDR3 protein collapse into an entry with the most common genes and DNA. Recorded for this sample are some 410,000 distinct CDR3 sequences; over 15% of them occurred a single time. The top ten clones comprise approximately 12% of the sample. The time point label on this specimen signifies: newly diagnosed GD, antithyroid drugs for less than 3 months. For both TCR sequencing and RNA sequencing, RNA was extracted from PBMCs using TRIzol.

These data were also filed under a second study, of T cells in Graves' hyperthyroidism and ophthalmopathy.

The sequencing used peripheral blood mononuclear cells (PBMCs), collected at new diagnosis, from a patient treated with antithyroid drugs. The receptors here all came from a woman aged 25 to 39 with Graves disease. Donor details come from another sample of the same person, matched by shared clones.

The table lists this clonotype with many counts. The rearrangement links TRBV11-2 to TRBJ1-1; TRBD1 aligns across 10 bases. The V segment lost 4 bases and the J segment 6 bases; nucleotides outside the gene matches: 11. Germline values: CDR1 SGHAT, CDR2 FQNNGV. This CDR3 spans 16 amino acids. This CDR3 reads CASSSGTGVGDAEAFF. CDR3 in DNA: TGTGCCAGCAGCTCCGGGACAGGGGTTGGCGACGCTGAAGCTTTCTTT.

This clonotype was counted ten times or more. The chain couples TRBV5-1 to TRBJ2-1; 7 bases line up with TRBD2. V dropped 3 bases and J dropped 0; count of bases not matched to a gene: 12. The CDR3 spans 18 residues. Germline V lookup: CDR1 SGHRS, CDR2 YFSETQ. CDR3 in amino acids: CASSSLWGGSFSYNEQFF. CDR3 sequence (DNA): TGCGCCAGCAGCTCCTTGTGGGGGGGATCCTTCTCCTACAATGAGCAGTTCTTC.

This clonotype was detected ten times or more. This sequence joins TRBV9 and TRBJ1-1, with 7 bases fitting TRBD1. CDR3 size: 14 residues. CDR1 and CDR2 from the germline V gene are SGDLS and YYNGEE. V dropped 3 bases and J dropped 0; count of bases not matched to a gene: 2. CDR3 in amino acids: CASSAGTVNTEAFF. The CDR3 DNA reads TGTGCCAGCAGCGCCGGGACAGTGAACACTGAAGCTTTCTTT.

The chain links TRBV4-1 to TRBJ2-5; perhaps D is TRBD1 or TRBD2 (5 bases each). Trimming took off 1 base at V and 1 base at J, with 7 bases between the two ends. This CDR3 contains 14 residues. CDR1 and CDR2 (germline): MGHRA, YSYEKL. CDR3 sequence: CASSQGGSQETQYF. The CDR3 DNA is TGCGCCAGCAGCCAAGGGGGGAGCCAAGAGACCCAGTACTTC.

In this sample, this clonotype turned up many times. This chain connects TRBV5-1 to TRBJ2-2, with D possibly TRBD1 on 5 matching bases. With 6 bases removed from V and 3 bases from J, the gap between germline ends came to 15 bases. This CDR3 spans 15 amino acids. Germline CDR1 SGHRS, CDR2 YFSETQ. CDR3 sequence reads: CASTSRVGDTGELFF. CDR3 sequence (DNA): TGCGCCAGCACCTCCCGGGTAGGGGACACCGGGGAGCTGTTTTTT.

This clonotype has ten or more counts. The chain uses TRBV20-1 and TRBJ2-5, with no clear D. Trimming pared 5 bases from V and 2 bases from J, leaving 12 bases between. The CDR3 has 13 amino acids. In germline, CDR1 is DFQATT, CDR2 SNEGSKA (reference sequence). CDR3 bases: TGCAGTGCTTACTTCTATTGGCAAGAGACCCAGTACTTC. It codes for CSAYFYWQETQYF.

Ten or more counts support this clonotype. The rearrangement joins TRBV18 to TRBJ2-3; the D is unclear. The CDR3 loop spans 14 amino acids. Trimming left V 2 bases short and J 10 bases short, with 16 bases between. Germline V gene data show CDR1 as KGHSH and CDR2 as LQKENI. CDR3 coding DNA: TGTGCCAGCTCACCAAATGGGGATGATGAATCGCAGTATTTT. Protein: CASSPNGDDESQYF.

J is TRBJ2-5 and V is TRBV5-1, with D perhaps matching TRBD1 (5 bases). This CDR3 has 16 residues. The germline V gene has CDR1 SGHRS and CDR2 YFSETQ. The V gene lost 4 bases and the J gene lost 1 base, with 17 bases spanning the gap. The CDR3 DNA is TGCGCCAGCAGCCGGACATTACATAGATCCCAAGAGACCCAGTACTTC. This sequence encodes CASSRTLHRSQETQYF.

On this clonotype: One base away lies a much larger clone, so this may be a sequencing read error. The rearrangement uses TRBV7-3 and TRBJ2-1; TRBD2 matches at 11 bases. The germline gives CDR1 SGHTA, CDR2 FQGTGA. CDR3 length: 16 amino acids. CDR3 nucleotides: TGTGCCAGCAGCTTATATGCTGGACTAGCGGGTGATGATCAGTTCTTC. Its protein is CASSLYAGLAGDDQFF.

This clonotype was detected ten times or more. The chain links TRBV24-1 to TRBJ2-5; 7 nucleotides line up with TRBD2. V lost 4 bases, J lost 5 bases, and 6 bases stayed unmatched. The germline V gene has CDR1 KGHDR and CDR2 SFDVKD. The CDR3 has 14 residues. The DNA for the CDR3 is TGTGCCACCAGTGAAGCGGGACCGAGGGAGACCCAGTACTTC. Protein product: CATSEAGPRETQYF.

This clonotype has a count of ten or more. The V and J genes are TRBV11-2 and TRBJ2-3; D gene ambiguous. The CDR3 sequence is 13 residues long. With 8 bases removed from V and 5 bases from J, the gap between germline ends came to 14 bases. CDR1 is SGHAT and CDR2 is FQNNGV in the germline V gene. The CDR3 DNA reads as TGTGCCAGCGATCCTGGGCCCCTAGATACGCAGTATTTT. Residues: CASDPGPLDTQYF.

This clonotype was seen a few times. CDR3 nucleotides: TGCGCCAGCAGCCAAGGGCGGGGGCAGCCCCAGCATTTT. Its protein product is CASSQGRGQPQHF. The chain combines TRBV4-1 with TRBJ1-5; D might be TRBD1 (5 bases). The CDR3 runs to 13 residues. Germline V gene data show CDR1 as MGHRA and CDR2 as YSYEKL. The germline V and J ends were trimmed by 1 base and 7 bases, with 8 bases remaining between them.

To note about this clonotype: This may come from a read error, since a much larger clone is one base off. This rearrangement joins TRBV27 to TRBJ2-3; D is unresolved. CDR3 length equals 11 residues. V was cut by 7 bases and J by 4 bases, with 6 bases left in between. Looked up from germline, CDR1 is MNHEY and CDR2 is SMNVEV (reference sequence). The CDR3, as DNA: TGTGCCAGCATCATGCCAGATACGCAGTATTTT. Protein sequence: CASIMPDTQYF.

This clonotype was recorded a few times. The chain employs TRBV7-9 and TRBJ1-2; D call uncertain. There are 13 residues in the CDR3. V lost 5 bases to trimming and J lost 5 bases, with 12 bases between them. Germline CDR1 and CDR2: SEHNR and FQNEAQ (reference sequence). As DNA, the CDR3 is TGTGCCAGCAGCCACCTCCGGGTTTATGGCTACACCTTC. This sequence encodes CASSHLRVYGYTF.

This clonotype has a count of ten or more. The chain recombines TRBV20-1 with TRBJ2-7, with 8 bases that match TRBD1. The CDR3 loop spans 13 amino acids. Per the germline V gene, CDR1 is DFQATT and CDR2 is SNEGSKA (reference sequence). V shed 4 bases, J shed 3 bases, and the junction held 5 bases outside the gene matches. The CDR3 is CSAIRDRGYEQYF. For the CDR3, the DNA is TGCAGTGCTATTAGAGACAGGGGCTACGAGCAGTACTTC.

This clonotype has just a few counts. The V call is TRBV20-1, the J call TRBJ2-1, with 14 positions matching TRBD2. CDR1 and CDR2 from the germline V gene are DFQATT and SNEGSKA (reference sequence). The CDR3 consists of 17 residues. Unmatched junction bases numbered 8, after V lost 0 bases and J lost 7 bases. The CDR3 reads CSARDGGLAGVGNEQFF. The CDR3 DNA follows: TGCAGTGCTAGAGATGGGGGACTAGCGGGAGTGGGGAATGAGCAGTTCTTC.

The V gene is TRBV3-1, the J gene TRBJ1-4, with D possibly matching TRBD1 (6 bases). The length of the CDR3 is 14 residues. V gave up 5 bases and J gave up 7 bases, with 14 bases separating them. The V gene's germline CDR1 is LGHDT and CDR2 YNNKEL (reference sequence). The CDR3 sequence: CASSWTVRSEKLFF. The CDR3, as DNA: TGTGCCAGCAGCTGGACAGTTCGTAGTGAAAAACTGTTTTTT.

This clonotype was observed at least ten times. CDR3 bases: TGTGCCAGCAGTCTCTTTCCCCGAGCGGGAGGGAACTACGAGCAGTACTTC. As protein: CASSLFPRAGGNYEQYF. J is TRBJ2-7 and V is TRBV6-2 or TRBV6-3, with 10 positions matching TRBD2. The trim removed 5 bases at V and 3 bases at J, leaving 13 bases unmatched. The CDR3 has 17 amino acids. CDR1 is MNHEY, CDR2 SVGEGT, per germline.

At least ten counts were recorded for this clonotype. At one end, the junction sequence differs from germline, possibly due to a read error. The chain is built from TRBV6-1 and TRBJ2-1; D is uncertain. Germline lookup yields CDR1 MNHNS and CDR2 SASEGT. The CDR3 spans 10 residues. The CDR3 bases are TGCGCCAGCACCCACAATGAGCAGTTCTTC. This codes for CASTHNEQFF.

This clonotype was recorded at least ten times. V and J are TRBV30 and TRBJ1-2, with D unresolved. CDR3 size: 14 residues. V gave up 3 bases and J gave up 4 bases, with 15 bases separating them. From germline, CDR1 is GTSNPN and CDR2 SVGIG (reference sequence). DNA for the CDR3: TGTGCCTGGAGACCCCTCAGTAACACCTATGGCTACACCTTC. Protein product: CAWRPLSNTYGYTF.

This clonotype appeared many times. The V gene is TRBV20-1, the J gene TRBJ2-7; 8 bases are shared with TRBD1. Germline lookup yields CDR1 DFQATT and CDR2 SNEGSKA (reference sequence). CDR3 length equals 15 residues. Trimming cost V 8 bases and J 6 bases; bases outside gene matches: 18. CDR3 loop: CSTPRRQGALSEQYF. Written as DNA, the CDR3 is TGCAGTACCCCGCGTAGGCAGGGGGCCTTAAGCGAGCAGTACTTC.